Listed below are T cell receptor beta chains from one sample, sequenced in a study of T cells after yellow fever vaccination. Using its own MiXCR run on the 5' RACE reads, TCRdb lists one record per CDR3 protein. Counted here are 300,000 or so distinct CDR3 sequences, around 7% occurring once; the ten biggest clones make up 15% to 20%. Here the sequenced sample was PBMCs, taken roughly seven weeks after the first yellow fever vaccination. All receptors derive from a man between 18 and 35 years old who received the YFV17D yellow fever vaccine. Both conserved end residues are part of each CDR3. Expanded clones are given a class, and other clones once, few, many or no size at all.

cdr3_length	v_call	clone_size	j_call	cdr3_aa
12	TRBV20-1	few	TRBJ2-1	CSARAGTGEQFF
14	TRBV5-4	many	TRBJ2-3	CASSPGGRTDTQYF
17	TRBV7-9	few	TRBJ2-3	CASSPTGYRINTDTQYF
12	TRBV6-2/TRBV6-3	many	TRBJ2-1	CASGLGPGEQFF
13	TRBV28	few	TRBJ1-5	CASDWGDGQPQHF
10	TRBV23-1	-	TRBJ1-5	CATIRSPGHF
15	TRBV6-2/TRBV6-3	-	TRBJ2-4	CASSYRAVAKNIQYF
15	TRBV18	few	TRBJ2-7	CASSPGQTSSYEQYF
13	TRBV5-5	-	TRBJ2-3	CASSNGLSDTQYF
15	TRBV12-3/TRBV12-4	-	TRBJ1-1	CASSLKSTVPTEAFF
14	TRBV11-2	-	TRBJ1-1	CASSFRDWNTEAFF
14	TRBV5-1	-	TRBJ2-7	CASSLGGAGDEQYF
16	TRBV27	-	TRBJ1-4	CASSPNRLTRGEKLFF
12	TRBV18	many	TRBJ1-2	CASSPDSRGYTF
14	TRBV7-8	few	TRBJ2-1	CASSLVGSGNEQFF
15	TRBV5-1	-	TRBJ2-3	CASGVGDRGADTQYF
15	TRBV4-3	-	TRBJ1-4	CASSQESGVWEKLFF
15	TRBV6-2/TRBV6-3	few	TRBJ2-1	CASSYMGQGYNEQFF
12	TRBV7-9	-	TRBJ1-4	CASSGGHEKLFF
18	TRBV2	-	TRBJ2-1	CASSLDRGRPGGYNEQFF
15	TRBV7-2	few	TRBJ2-7	CASSLTSGPSYEQYF
13	TRBV6-4	many	TRBJ2-1	CASSDSSYNEQFF
18	TRBV11-1	many	TRBJ1-1	CASSPTGIQGLMNTEAFF
14	TRBV7-2	-	TRBJ2-5	CASSRGQGAETQYF
15	TRBV7-2	many	TRBJ2-2	CASSSGPQNTGELFF
16	TRBV6-1	-	TRBJ2-2	CASSESLRGNTGELFF
10	TRBV6-6	-	TRBJ1-1	CAIRGTRAFF
14	TRBV7-6	-	TRBJ1-1	CASSLILPNTEAFF
15	TRBV10-3	few	TRBJ2-1	CAISDDRELLTEQFF
14	TRBV12-3/TRBV12-4	-	TRBJ2-1	CASTLRRGLYEQFF
17	TRBV6-2/TRBV6-3	-	TRBJ2-5	CASSFSGTSGPGETQYF
13	TRBV7-2	many	TRBJ2-7	CASSSRRAYEQYF
17	TRBV7-2	many	TRBJ1-4	CASSPTPRWQGNEKLFF
15	TRBV29-1	many	TRBJ2-3	CSVERSFGNRDTQYF